These 30 T cell receptor beta chains were all obtained from the same sample, sequenced in a study of OX40 agonist ivuxolimab in advanced cancers. Produced via immunoSEQ multiplex PCR; TCRdb's table is partial and in-frame only. The data contain some 97,000 clones, approximately 90% of them singletons. Sequencing used CD4+ or CD8+ T cells sorted from blood, obtained in a trial of the OX40 agonist ivuxolimab. These receptors were obtained from an adult with an advanced solid tumor such as melanoma, head and neck, liver or kidney cancer.

This sequence joins TRBV7-2 and TRBJ2-5, with D unresolved. This CDR3 region has 12 residues. CDR1 and CDR2 from the germline V gene are SGHTA and FQGNSA. Trimming removed 5 bases from V and 4 bases from J, with 8 bases in between. As DNA, the CDR3 is TGTGCCAGCAGCCAAAACGGAGAGACCCAGTACTTC. Residues: CASSQNGETQYF.

The chain links TRBV5-1 to TRBJ2-1; TRBD2 matches at 13 bases. V shed 4 bases and J 4 bases; nucleotides not matched to a gene: 5. In germline, CDR1 is SGHRS, CDR2 YFSETQ. This CDR3 region has 16 residues. The CDR3 region is CASSPLAGGPYNEQFF. In DNA, the CDR3 is TGCGCCAGCAGCCCACTAGCGGGAGGGCCTTACAATGAGCAGTTCTTC.

The chain uses TRBV12-5 and TRBJ2-1; the match to TRBD1 covers 9 bases. Germline values: CDR1 LGHNT, CDR2 FRNRAP. The CDR3 totals 18 residues. The V segment lost 1 base and the J segment 3 bases; nucleotides outside the gene matches: 10. This chain's CDR3 is CASGLAKARDRVYNEQFF. CDR3 nucleotides: TGTGCTAGTGGTTTGGCCAAAGCCCGGGACAGGGTCTACAATGAGCAGTTCTTC.

The CDR3 here is CASSTGTVRVNYGYTF. CDR3 DNA sequence: TGTGCCAGCAGTACCGGGACAGTTAGGGTTAACTATGGCTACACCTTC. This chain connects TRBV28 to TRBJ1-2, with 7 bases identical to TRBD1. The CDR3 runs 16 residues. The germline V gene has CDR1 MDHEN and CDR2 SYDVKM. Germline trimming cut 5 bases from V and 1 base from J; bases unmatched to any gene: 10.

The V gene is TRBV7-9, the J gene TRBJ2-1; 8 bases agree with TRBD2. The V and J ends lost 6 bases and 3 bases, in that order; junction bases with no gene match: 4. This CDR3 contains 14 residues. Germline lookup yields CDR1 SEHNR and CDR2 FQNEAQ (reference sequence). The CDR3 region has the DNA TGTGCCAGCAGGCAGAGCGGGAGCTACAATGAGCAGTTCTTC. Its protein product is CASRQSGSYNEQFF.

The gene calls are TRBV28 and TRBJ2-6, with D unclear. Per germline, CDR1 MDHEN and CDR2 SYDVKM. The germline V and J ends were trimmed by 4 bases and 0 bases, with 10 bases remaining between them. This CDR3 comprises 16 residues. The CDR3 sequence: CASSSNGPSGANVLTF. CDR3 bases: TGTGCCAGCAGTTCGAACGGGCCCTCTGGGGCCAACGTCCTGACTTTC.

The chain employs TRBV5-6 and TRBJ1-2; D not resolved. Trimming removed 2 bases from V and 3 bases from J, with 11 bases in between. This CDR3 contains 14 residues. In germline, CDR1 is SGHDT, CDR2 YYEEEE. This chain's CDR3 is CASSFQDRDYGYTF. The CDR3 coding sequence is TGTGCCAGCAGCTTCCAGGATCGGGACTATGGCTACACCTTC.

The chain links TRBV18 to TRBJ1-2, with 8 bases matching TRBD1. This CDR3 is built from 17 residues. Germline CDR1 reads KGHSH; CDR2 reads LQKENI. V dropped 3 bases and J dropped 6; count of bases not matched to a gene: 15. CDR3 nucleotide sequence: TGTGCCAGCTCACCGCTTCCGGGACAGGCTGTTTTAAATGGCTACACCTTC. As protein: CASSPLPGQAVLNGYTF. Based on the CDR3 plus reference TRBV18 and TRBJ1-2, the full variable domain is NAGVMQNPRHLVRRRGQEARLRCSPMKGHSHVYWYRQLPEEGLKFMVYLQKENIIDESGMPKERFSAEFPKEGPSILRIQQVVRGDSAAYFCASSPLPGQAVLNGYTFGSGTRLTVV.

The V call is TRBV7-2, the J call TRBJ2-3; 9 bases are shared with TRBD1. There are 15 residues in the CDR3. V lost 6 bases, J lost 5 bases, and 9 bases stayed unmatched. Germline CDR1 and CDR2: SGHTA and FQGNSA. This chain's CDR3 is CASRNRDRVEDTQYF. The CDR3 DNA sequence: TGTGCCAGCAGAAACCGGGACAGGGTGGAAGATACGCAGTATTTT. The whole variable domain, filled in from reference TRBV7-2 and TRBJ2-3, reads GAGVSQSPSNKVTEKGKDVELRCDPISGHTALYWYRQSLGQGLEFLIYFQGNSAPDKSGLPSDRFSAERTGGSVSTLTIQRTQQEDSAVYLCASRNRDRVEDTQYFGPGTRLTVL.

A single count supports this clone. V gene TRBV28 combines with J gene TRBJ1-5, with no clear D. Germline loops: CDR1 MDHEN, CDR2 SYDVKM. V was trimmed by 7 bases and J by 4 bases, leaving 17 bases between them. The CDR3 length is 15 residues. The CDR3 loop is CASTADSAGNQPQHF. CDR3 nucleotide sequence: TGTGCCAGCACTGCGGACTCGGCGGGGAATCAGCCCCAGCATTTT.

The gene calls are TRBV2 and TRBJ1-4; D remains unclear. V was shortened by 3 bases and J by 0 bases, with 8 bases between the two germline ends. CDR1 and CDR2 (germline): SNHLY, FYNNEI. This CDR3 is 15 amino acids long. CDR3 in amino acids: CASSDGPATNEKLFF. CDR3 sequence (DNA): TGTGCCAGCAGTGATGGACCCGCAACTAATGAAAAACTGTTTTTT.

The chain is built from TRBV28 and TRBJ2-5, with TRBD2 as a possible D gene (5 bases). The CDR3 is made up of 14 amino acids. V shed 2 bases and J shed 1 base, with 8 bases lying between them. The V gene's germline CDR1 is MDHEN and CDR2 SYDVKM. The CDR3, as DNA: TGTGCCAGCAGTTTACTGAGCGGCCAAGAGACCCAGTACTTC. This codes for CASSLLSGQETQYF. The full variable domain, with the rest looked up from reference TRBV28 and TRBJ2-5, is DVKVTQSSRYLVKRTGEKVFLECVQDMDHENMFWYRQDPGLGLRLIYFSYDVKMKEKGDIPEGYSVSREKKERFSLILESASTNQTSMYLCASSLLSGQETQYFGPGTRLLVL.

J is TRBJ2-4 and V is TRBV6-6; 10 bases agree with TRBD1. Germline CDR1 and CDR2: MNHNY and SVGAGI (reference sequence). V gave up 6 bases and J gave up 1 base; unmatched junction bases: 6. The length of the CDR3 is 16 residues. The CDR3 loop is CASSQTGGMAKNIQYF. Here the CDR3 DNA reads TGTGCCAGCAGCCAGACAGGGGGCATGGCCAAAAACATTCAGTACTTC.

The CDR3 region is CATLGQSYEQYF. The CDR3 DNA follows: TGTGCCACACTGGGACAGTCCTACGAGCAGTACTTC. The chain couples TRBV28 to TRBJ2-7, with 7 nucleotides matching TRBD1. The germline V gene has CDR1 MDHEN and CDR2 SYDVKM. The CDR3 loop spans 12 amino acids. V trimming: 10 bases; J trimming: 1 base; junction bases outside the gene matches: 4. Together with reference TRBV28 and TRBJ2-7, the CDR3 gives the full variable domain: DVKVTQSSRYLVKRTGEKVFLECVQDMDHENMFWYRQDPGLGLRLIYFSYDVKMKEKGDIPEGYSVSREKKERFSLILESASTNQTSMYLCATLGQSYEQYFGPGTRLTVT.

This rearrangement joins TRBV21-1 to TRBJ2-7. TRBV21-1 represents a pseudogene. CDR3 length equals 15 residues. The CDR3 sequence: CAEGAPGGGNYEQYF. In DNA, the CDR3 is TGTGCCGAGGGGGCGCCAGGCGGGGGAAACTACGAGCAGTACTTC.

This clone was recorded only once. V usage is TRBV15 and J usage is TRBJ2-5; 10 positions match TRBD2. The length of the CDR3 is 16 residues. Germline CDR1 and CDR2: LNHNV and YYDKDF (reference sequence). With V trimmed by 1 base and J by 1 base, 3 bases remained unmatched. CDR3 DNA sequence: TGTGCCACCAGCAGAGGGGGGACTAGCGTCCAAGAGACCCAGTACTTC. Its translation: CATSRGGTSVQETQYF.

This clone was recorded only once. The chain joins TRBV30 to TRBJ1-2; 7 positions agree with TRBD1. The CDR3 sequence is 14 residues long. The V segment lost 4 bases and the J segment 3 bases; nucleotides outside the gene matches: 8. Germline CDR1 and CDR2: GTSNPN and SVGIG (reference sequence). The CDR3 nucleotides read TGTGCCTGGATTAGTAAGGGGGCGGACTATGGCTACACCTTC. This encodes CAWISKGADYGYTF.

This sequence joins TRBV9 and TRBJ1-1; D gene unclear. The CDR3 loop spans 15 amino acids. V was shortened by 0 bases and J by 4 bases, with 13 bases between the two germline ends. In germline, CDR1 is SGDLS, CDR2 YYNGEE. The DNA for the CDR3 is TGTGCCAGCAGCGTAGAAGCTGGGTCCGCCACTGAAGCTTTCTTT. Translation: CASSVEAGSATEAFF.

The chain recombines TRBV10-3 with TRBJ2-4; 8 bases map to TRBD2. The trim removed 2 bases at V and 3 bases at J, leaving 3 bases unmatched. CDR1 and CDR2 from the germline V gene are ENHRY and SYGVKD. This CDR3 has 15 amino acids. In DNA form, the CDR3 reads TGTGCCATCAGTGAGCTAGCGGGTCACAAAAACATTCAGTACTTC. This translates into CAISELAGHKNIQYF.

The rearrangement uses TRBV6-6 and TRBJ1-4, with D hard to call. Germline V gene data show CDR1 as MNHNY and CDR2 as SVGAGI (reference sequence). The CDR3 sequence is 12 residues long. V lost 2 bases to trimming and J lost 8 bases, with 6 bases between them. The CDR3 sequence is CASSYPGEKLFF. CDR3 in DNA: TGTGCCAGCAGTTACCCGGGGGAAAAACTGTTTTTT.

The rearrangement joins TRBV4-2 to TRBJ2-7; D perhaps matches TRBD1 (6 bases). Germline V lookup: CDR1 LGHNA, CDR2 YNFKEQ. Deletions cut 3 bases from V and 2 bases from J, with 11 bases between. The CDR3 is 14 residues long. DNA for the CDR3: TGTGCCAGCAGCCAGGCAGGGGACCCCTACGAGCAGTACTTC. Translated: CASSQAGDPYEQYF.

The rearrangement joins TRBV10-1 to TRBJ2-3; D gene unclear. Trimming cost V 3 bases and J 4 bases, with 5 bases left between them. CDR3 size: 12 residues. Germline CDR1 WNHNN, CDR2 SYGVQD (reference sequence). The CDR3 is CASSDTADTQYF. The CDR3 coding sequence is TGCGCCAGCAGTGATACAGCAGATACGCAGTATTTT.

The chain couples TRBV7-8 to TRBJ2-7; 7 nucleotides agree with TRBD1. V lost 2 bases, J lost 4 bases, and 5 bases stayed unmatched. Germline V gene data show CDR1 as SGHVS and CDR2 as FQNEAQ. The CDR3 spans 14 residues. CDR3 nucleotide sequence: TGTGCCAGCAGCTTACGTCCGACAGGGTACGAGCAGTACTTC. It specifies CASSLRPTGYEQYF.

The gene calls are TRBV7-9 and TRBJ1-5; D remains ambiguous. Looked up from germline, CDR1 is SEHNR and CDR2 is FQNEAQ (reference sequence). CDR3 size: 13 residues. V lost 1 base to trimming and J lost 3 bases, with 4 bases between them. The CDR3 loop reads CASSLGDNQPQHF. In DNA, the CDR3 is TGTGCCAGCAGCTTAGGGGACAATCAGCCCCAGCATTTT.

The V call is TRBV9, the J call TRBJ2-1, with 11 bases fitting TRBD2. The J segment lost 4 bases and the V segment lost 3 bases, leaving 0 bases of the junction unmatched. The CDR3 contains 14 residues. Germline assignment: CDR1 SGDLS and CDR2 YYNGEE. The CDR3 sequence is CASSASGRYNEQFF. The DNA of the CDR3 is TGTGCCAGCAGCGCTAGCGGGAGGTACAATGAGCAGTTCTTC.

The J gene is TRBJ2-7, the V gene TRBV28; 14 nucleotides line up with TRBD2. The length of the CDR3 is 17 residues. The V gene end was trimmed by 8 bases and the J gene end by 2 bases; junction bases not matched to a gene: 11. CDR1 and CDR2 (germline): MDHEN, SYDVKM. DNA for the CDR3: TGTGCCAGCTCTCAGGGACTAGCGGGAGAAGACCCCTACGAGCAGTACTTC. Its translation: CASSQGLAGEDPYEQYF.

This clone was picked up a small number of times. This sequence joins TRBV19 and TRBJ2-5; 7 bases are shared with TRBD2. V trimming: 8 bases; J trimming: 4 bases; junction bases outside the gene matches: 7. Per the germline V gene, CDR1 is LNHDA and CDR2 is SQIVND (reference sequence). This CDR3 is built from 13 residues. CDR3: CASRRGNGETQYF. The CDR3 DNA reads TGTGCCAGTCGGCGGGGGAATGGAGAGACCCAGTACTTC.

The DNA of the CDR3 is TGTGCCACCAGCAGAGAGATTAGGGTCGGTAGTGGCAATGAGCAGTTCTTC. Amino acid sequence: CATSREIRVGSGNEQFF. V usage is TRBV15 and J usage is TRBJ2-1; D not resolved. Germline V gives CDR1 LNHNV, CDR2 YYDKDF (reference sequence). V lost 0 bases and J 6 bases, leaving 18 bases between the germline ends. The CDR3 contains 17 residues.

The J gene is TRBJ2-5, the V gene TRBV5-4; D remains ambiguous. Between the trimmed V and J ends, which lost 2 bases and 6 bases, there was a span of 11 bases. CDR3 length equals 13 residues. Germline lookup yields CDR1 SGHNT and CDR2 YYREEE (reference sequence). CDR3 loop: CASSFDTSKTQYF. The DNA for the CDR3 is TGTGCCAGCAGCTTCGACACCTCCAAGACCCAGTACTTC. The whole variable domain, remainder taken from reference TRBV5-4 and TRBJ2-5, is ETGVTQSPTHLIKTRGQQVTLRCSSQSGHNTVSWYQQALGQGPQFIFQYYREEENGRGNFPPRFSGLQFPNYSSELNVNALELDDSALYLCASSFDTSKTQYFGPGTRLLVL.

The V gene is TRBV11-3, the J gene TRBJ2-6, with D perhaps TRBD1 or TRBD2 (5 bases each). The CDR3 is made up of 15 amino acids. CDR1 and CDR2 (germline): SGHNT, YENEEA. Trimming took 1 base from V and 1 from J, leaving 5 bases between them. CDR3 DNA: TGTGCCAGCAGCTTAGGGGGGTCTGGGGCCAACGTCCTGACTTTC. As protein: CASSLGGSGANVLTF. The variable domain in full, completed from reference TRBV11-3 and TRBJ2-6, reads EAGVVQSPRYKIIEKKQPVAFWCNPISGHNTLYWYLQNLGQGPELLIRYENEEAVDDSQLPKDRFSAERLKGVDSTLKIQPAELGDSAVYLCASSLGGSGANVLTFGAGSRLTVL.